A single sample is the source of the 12 T cell receptor beta chains below, sequenced in a study of T cell responses to AZD1222 COVID-19 vaccine. This table comes from immunoSEQ multiplex PCR, and its TCRdb copy is limited to in-frame clones, with some not included. The profile shows approximately 160,000 clones, less than 95% of them singletons. The sequenced sample was peripheral blood, obtained on day 0 of AZD1222 vaccination. These receptors were obtained from an adult in good health.

This chain connects TRBV19 to TRBJ1-1; D gene ambiguous. Germline V gene sequence: CDR1 LNHDA, CDR2 SQIVND (reference sequence). V gave up 3 bases and J gave up 4 bases, with 18 bases separating them. The CDR3 covers 16 residues. This CDR3 reads CASSINAGSVVTEAFF. The DNA for the CDR3 is TGTGCCAGTAGTATTAACGCAGGCTCAGTGGTCACTGAAGCTTTCTTT.

The V gene is TRBV5-1, the J gene TRBJ2-2, with TRBD1 matching 8 bases. The CDR3 sequence is 15 residues long. The germline gives CDR1 SGHRS, CDR2 YFSETQ. V was clipped by 7 bases and J by 4 bases; unmatched bases: 9. The CDR3 DNA sequence: TGCGCCAGCGTCCGACAGGGGTCGGGCACCGGGGAGCTGTTTTTT. Protein product: CASVRQGSGTGELFF.

The chain joins TRBV12-3 or TRBV12-4 to TRBJ1-5, with D unclear. The CDR3 is 13 amino acids. Between the trimmed V and J ends, which lost 10 bases and 4 bases, there was a span of 14 bases. The CDR3 DNA reads TGTGCCACAGGCGTCAGGATAAATCAGCCCCAGCATTTT. Protein product: CATGVRINQPQHF.

This clone has a single count. The J gene is TRBJ2-1, the V gene TRBV7-8; 15 nucleotides match TRBD2. Trimming at V came to 5 bases and at J to 5 bases, leaving 7 bases not matched to a gene. The CDR3 extends over 17 amino acids. Germline CDR1 is SGHVS and CDR2 is FQNEAQ. CDR3 in DNA: TGTGCCAGCAGCAAAACGGGACTAGCGGGAGGCGACAATGAGCAGTTCTTC. Translation: CASSKTGLAGGDNEQFF.

The chain couples TRBV4-1 to TRBJ2-1, with 9 nucleotides matching TRBD2. Germline V gene data show CDR1 as MGHRA and CDR2 as YSYEKL. The CDR3 extends over 15 amino acids. V lost 0 bases and J lost 10; bases outside the gene matches: 7. CDR3 residues: CASSQEWREGGEQFF. The CDR3, as DNA: TGCGCCAGCAGCCAAGAGTGGCGGGAGGGCGGGGAGCAGTTCTTC.

This clone appeared once. This chain links TRBV3-1 (or the pseudogene TRBV3-2) with TRBJ2-7; 8 nucleotides line up with TRBD1. The V segment lost 3 bases and the J segment 2 bases; nucleotides outside the gene matches: 6. The CDR3 has 15 amino acids. CDR1 LGHDT and CDR2 YNNKEL come from the germline V gene (reference sequence). This CDR3 reads CASSQAGQATYEQYF. In DNA, the CDR3 is TGTGCCAGCAGCCAGGCGGGACAGGCGACCTACGAGCAGTACTTC.

This chain joins TRBV9 and TRBJ2-1; D call uncertain. The CDR3 has 17 residues. The germline gives CDR1 SGDLS, CDR2 YYNGEE. Trimming shortened V by 0 bases and J by 0 bases, and 13 bases separated the two germline ends. The CDR3 here is CASSVAGGWSSYNEQFF. The CDR3 region has the DNA TGTGCCAGCAGCGTAGCCGGCGGTTGGAGCTCCTACAATGAGCAGTTCTTC.

V gene TRBV5-1 combines with J gene TRBJ2-7, with D unclear. CDR1 is SGHRS and CDR2 is YFSETQ in the germline V gene. V lost 2 bases to trimming and J lost 4 bases, with 10 bases between them. CDR3 length: 13 amino acids. This CDR3 is CASSFGATYEQYF. The CDR3 DNA follows: TGCGCCAGCAGCTTTGGAGCCACTTACGAGCAGTACTTC.

The chain combines TRBV7-3 with TRBJ1-1, with D unclear. Germline V gives CDR1 SGHTA, CDR2 FQGTGA. The CDR3 sequence is 13 residues long. With 4 bases removed from V and 1 base from J, the gap between germline ends came to 7 bases. Here the CDR3 DNA reads TGTGCCAGCAGCTCGGTGGGGAACACTGAAGCTTTCTTT. The encoded protein is CASSSVGNTEAFF.

This chain joins TRBV7-2 and TRBJ1-3; no clear D. The V gene's germline CDR1 is SGHTA and CDR2 FQGNSA. The CDR3 is made up of 15 amino acids. With 0 bases removed from V and 0 bases from J, the gap between germline ends came to 6 bases. Here the CDR3 reads CASSLALSSGNTIYF. In DNA, the CDR3 is TGTGCCAGCAGCTTAGCGTTGAGCTCTGGAAACACCATATATTTT. Variable domain in full (rest from reference TRBV7-2 and TRBJ1-3): GAGVSQSPSNKVTEKGKDVELRCDPISGHTALYWYRQSLGQGLEFLIYFQGNSAPDKSGLPSDRFSAERTGGSVSTLTIQRTQQEDSAVYLCASSLALSSGNTIYFGEGSWLTVV.

This chain links TRBV6-5 with TRBJ2-7, with a weak D call TRBD2 (6 bases). Germline-derived CDR1 and CDR2 are MNHEY and SVGAGI. CDR3 size: 14 residues. Trimming pared 7 bases from V and 0 bases from J, leaving 13 bases between. Written as DNA, the CDR3 is TGTGCCAGCACGCGGGACGTCAGCTCCTACGAGCAGTACTTC. This gives the protein CASTRDVSSYEQYF.

The V and J genes are TRBV7-2 and TRBJ2-7; D is unresolved. CDR3 length equals 16 residues. V was shortened by 4 bases and J by 2 bases, with 18 bases between the two germline ends. From germline, CDR1 is SGHTA and CDR2 FQGNSA. The CDR3 nucleotides read TGTGCCAGCAGCTACATCAGTCCTCGACTCCCCTACGAGCAGTACTTC. Translation: CASSYISPRLPYEQYF.